The 5 T cell receptor beta chains below were found in one sample sequenced in a study of T cells in Graves' hyperthyroidism and ophthalmopathy. Template material for amplifying TCR beta CDR3 regions consisted of RNA transcripts. The TCR CDR3 was amplified in a first-round RT-PCR using the HTBI primer set. TCRdb called the multiplex PCR reads again in MiXCR, with one record for every CDR3 protein. This sample carries some 370,000 distinct CDR3 sequences, about 17% of them seen once, and the ten largest clones take roughly 35%. The material sequenced was blood. These receptor sequences come from a young woman with Graves' hyperthyroidism that later progressed to Graves' ophthalmopathy.

This clonotype was seen ten or more times. The chain joins TRBV19 to TRBJ1-1; TRBD1 is a possible D gene (5 bases). Germline CDR1 reads LNHDA; CDR2 reads SQIVND (reference sequence). The CDR3 contains 14 residues. Trimming shortened V by 3 bases and J by 1 base, and 9 bases separated the two germline ends. The CDR3 protein is CASSIGTRNTEAFF. The CDR3 nucleotides read TGTGCCAGTAGTATTGGGACCAGGAACACTGAAGCTTTCTTT.

This chain joins TRBV20-1 and TRBJ2-3; TRBD2 is a possible D gene (5 bases). The CDR3 contains 12 residues. Germline CDR1 reads DFQATT; CDR2 reads SNEGSKA (reference sequence). CDR3 in DNA: TGCACCCCGGGGATTTACACAGATACGCAGTATTTT. Protein product: CTPGIYTDTQYF.

This clonotype turned up a few times. The chain recombines TRBV27 with TRBJ2-7; 11 positions agree with TRBD2. In germline, CDR1 is MNHEY, CDR2 SMNVEV (reference sequence). J gave up 3 bases and V 2 bases, and 9 bases lay outside the gene matches. The CDR3 has 17 residues. CDR3 bases: TGTGCCAGCAGTTTAAGCCCCCCTAGCGGGGGGTTCTACGAGCAGTACTTC. This codes for CASSLSPPSGGFYEQYF.

In this sample, this clonotype turned up many times. The chain joins TRBV28 to TRBJ2-5; D unresolved. V lost 5 bases to trimming and J lost 2 bases, with 18 bases between them. The germline V gene encodes CDR1 MDHEN and CDR2 SYDVKM. CDR3 length equals 16 residues. DNA of the CDR3: TGTGCCAGCAGTCTCACCCCGACAAGACATCAAGAGACCCAGTACTTC. Protein product: CASSLTPTRHQETQYF.

This clonotype was recorded many times. V and J are TRBV28 and TRBJ2-7; D could derive from TRBD1 or TRBD2 (5 bases each). The CDR3 covers 15 residues. The germline V gene encodes CDR1 MDHEN and CDR2 SYDVKM. Trimming took off 8 bases at V and 1 base at J, with 18 bases between the two ends. CDR3 loop: CASRAGDRASYEQYF. CDR3 nucleotide sequence: TGTGCCAGCCGGGCCGGGGACCGAGCTTCCTACGAGCAGTACTTC. Full variable domain (rest looked up from reference TRBV28 and TRBJ2-7): DVKVTQSSRYLVKRTGEKVFLECVQDMDHENMFWYRQDPGLGLRLIYFSYDVKMKEKGDIPEGYSVSREKKERFSLILESASTNQTSMYLCASRAGDRASYEQYFGPGTRLTVT.